This is a list of T cell receptor beta chains from one sample in a study of T cells in localized non-small cell lung cancer. Libraries were prepared by immunoSEQ multiplex PCR; TCRdb keeps only in-frame clonotypes and omits some of them. This sample has roughly 27,000 clones, with approximately 90% found just once. The specimen was peripheral blood, collected before any cancer treatment. The source is a female donor older than 55 with stage I lung adenocarcinoma. Each CDR3 is given with its conserved first and last residue. A D gene is named only where the DNA matches it firmly. Part of the rows lack a size; the others show once, few, many or a class for expanded clones.

DNA	CDR3	J	size	D	V
TGTGCCAGCAGCTTAGGCCAGGGCAGGAATCAGCCCCAGCATTTT	CASSLGQGRNQPQHF	TRBJ1-5	.	.	TRBV7-8
TGCAGCGTTGAAAGTATGGACGAGCAGTACTTC	CSVESMDEQYF	TRBJ2-7	.	.	TRBV29-1
TGCAGCGCTTGGACTAGCGGAGAGACCCAGTACTTC	CSAWTSGETQYF	TRBJ2-5	.	TRBD2	TRBV29-1
TGTGCCAGCAGTGACTCTGGGACAGGAATCTATGGCTACACCTTC	CASSDSGTGIYGYTF	TRBJ1-2	.	TRBD1	TRBV6-4
TGCGCCAGCAGATCCGGGACTAGCGGTTTAGATACGCAGTATTTT	CASRSGTSGLDTQYF	TRBJ2-3	.	TRBD2	TRBV23-1
TGTGCTAGTGGTTTGGTGTGGGAGGGGACCTACGAGCAGTACTTC	CASGLVWEGTYEQYF	TRBJ2-7	.	TRBD2	TRBV12-5
TGTGCCAGTAGTCCCTGGGACAGGGCTAACTATGGCTACACCTTC	CASSPWDRANYGYTF	TRBJ1-2	.	TRBD1	TRBV19
TGTGCCAGCAACCCGCCAGGGGACACTAATGAAAAACTGTTTTTT	CASNPPGDTNEKLFF	TRBJ1-4	once	.	TRBV6-1
TGCGCCAGCAGCCTATCGGACAGGACCTATGGCTACACCTTC	CASSLSDRTYGYTF	TRBJ1-2	few	TRBD1	TRBV5-1
TGTGCCAGCAGTCAAAGAGGGACTAGCGGGGCTTTAGGTACGCAGTATTTT	CASSQRGTSGALGTQYF	TRBJ2-3	.	TRBD2	TRBV2
TGTGCCAGCTCACCCCCCGGGACAGGTGGCGAGCAGTACTTC	CASSPPGTGGEQYF	TRBJ2-7	.	TRBD1	TRBV18
TGTGCCAGTAGTCCTGGGCCCATGGGCTTCGGGGATACGCAGTATTTT	CASSPGPMGFGDTQYF	TRBJ2-3	.	.	TRBV19
TGTGCCAGCAGTTTACGGGACGGCTACTATGGCTACACCTTC	CASSLRDGYYGYTF	TRBJ1-2	.	.	TRBV27
TGTGCCAGCAGCGTAGGAAGTGCAACTAATGAAAAACTGTTTTTT	CASSVGSATNEKLFF	TRBJ1-4	.	.	TRBV9
TGTGCCAGCTCCGGCGGACAGGATAATTCACCCCTCCACTTT	CASSGGQDNSPLHF	TRBJ1-6	.	TRBD1	TRBV18
TGTGCCAGCAGCTGGAGGGGCACAGATACGCAGTATTTT	CASSWRGTDTQYF	TRBJ2-3	.	.	TRBV5-4
TGCGCCAGCAGCTCAACAACGAGCTCCTACAATGAGCAGTTCTTC	CASSSTTSSYNEQFF	TRBJ2-1	.	.	TRBV5-1
TGTGCCAGTAGGAAGAGAGAGGGGCCGAACACTGAAGCTTTCTTT	CASRKREGPNTEAFF	TRBJ1-1	.	.	TRBV19
TGTGCCTGTATCAAAGGACAGTTTGGGACCTCAGCTAACTATGGCTACACCTTC	CACIKGQFGTSANYGYTF	TRBJ1-2	.	.	TRBV30
TGTGCCAGCGGGTTAGGAAACTCCTACAATGAGCAGTTCTTC	CASGLGNSYNEQFF	TRBJ2-1	once	.	TRBV2
TGTGCCAGCAGTTACGGGGGAAACACTGAAGCTTTCTTT	CASSYGGNTEAFF	TRBJ1-1	.	.	TRBV6-5
TGTGCCAGCAGCTTGGTGTCGGGTCGGGGCGCAGATACGCAGTATTTT	CASSLVSGRGADTQYF	TRBJ2-3	.	.	TRBV5-5
TGTGCCTGGAGTGGCCTAGTCGACGATGAGCAGTTCTTC	CAWSGLVDDEQFF	TRBJ2-1	.	.	TRBV30
TGTGCCATGCGACAGGGGATGAACACTGAAGCTTTCTTT	CAMRQGMNTEAFF	TRBJ1-1	few	TRBD1	TRBV10-3
TGTGCCACCAGTACTAGCGGGGGGCACCAAGAGACCCAGTACTTC	CATSTSGGHQETQYF	TRBJ2-5	.	TRBD2	TRBV15
TGTGCCACCCGAGTCGGACTCCCGAATACTTCACCCCTCCACTTT	CATRVGLPNTSPLHF	TRBJ1-6	.	.	TRBV6-5
TGTGCCAGTAGTGGCCAGGGGAACGGTGAGCAGTTCTTC	CASSGQGNGEQFF	TRBJ2-1	once	.	TRBV19
TGTGCCAGCAGCAGGGGCTCCGGGACCCTCTATGGCTACACCTTC	CASSRGSGTLYGYTF	TRBJ1-2	once	.	TRBV5-6
TGTGCCAGCAGCCAAGATATAACGGGAGGAAACACCATATATTTT	CASSQDITGGNTIYF	TRBJ1-3	.	.	TRBV4-2
TGTGCCAGCAGTTATTTGACCTCGCCGCAGTACTTC	CASSYLTSPQYF	TRBJ2-7	.	.	TRBV28
TGCGCCAGCAGCCTTAGGACTAGTAACTACGAGCAGTACTTC	CASSLRTSNYEQYF	TRBJ2-7	.	TRBD2	TRBV4-1
TGTGCCTGGAAGTCTAGCGGGGATTACGGGACCCAGTACTTC	CAWKSSGDYGTQYF	TRBJ2-5	once	TRBD2	TRBV30
TGTGCCACCAGCAGAGATGAATCAAGGAATACGCAGTATTTT	CATSRDESRNTQYF	TRBJ2-3	.	.	TRBV15
TGTGCCAGCAGGACCCAGAAATCGAACACCGGGGAGCTGTTTTTT	CASRTQKSNTGELFF	TRBJ2-2	.	.	TRBV2
TGTGCCAGCAGTGGGGCGGATGGAAGGGTTGAGCAGTTCTTC	CASSGADGRVEQFF	TRBJ2-1	.	.	TRBV27
TGTGCTAGTGGGCTAGGACAGGGGACAGATACGCAGTATTTT	CASGLGQGTDTQYF	TRBJ2-3	.	TRBD1	TRBV12-5
TGTGCCAGCAGCCCATCCTTTACAGGGGGAGGAAACACCATATATTTT	CASSPSFTGGGNTIYF	TRBJ1-3	.	TRBD1	TRBV7-9
TGCAGCGCCGGGGGGCATGGTGGCTACACCTTC	CSAGGHGGYTF	TRBJ1-2	.	.	TRBV29-1
TGTGCCAGCAGCGGGACATCGGGAGGAACCTTAGTTCAGCCCCAGCATTTT	CASSGTSGGTLVQPQHF	TRBJ1-5	few	.	TRBV7-8
TGTGCCAGCTCCCCGGGACTAGACACCGATGAGCAGTTCTTC	CASSPGLDTDEQFF	TRBJ2-1	.	TRBD2	TRBV18
TGTGCCTGGAGTCGGACCGGCGCCTACGAGCAGTACTTC	CAWSRTGAYEQYF	TRBJ2-7	.	.	TRBV30
TGTGCCAGCAGTGACGGGGGAAAGATGGCAGATACGCAGTATTTT	CASSDGGKMADTQYF	TRBJ2-3	.	.	TRBV6-1
TGCGCCAGCAGCAGTGGCCAGACCTACGAGCAGTACTTC	CASSSGQTYEQYF	TRBJ2-7	few	.	TRBV5-1